This entry concerns a single TCR beta chain. The target antigen is unknown. This sample was included in a study of blood T cells in healthy people across ages. About the study: Researchers report that template switching captured about one barcoded beta molecule per two T cells.

With a J-beta primer mix and a sample-barcoded 5' primer, a second PCR ran roughly 6 to 12 cycles. TCRdb re-called the 5' RACE reads with MiXCR, one entry per CDR3 protein. The sample has 1,500,000 or so distinct CDR3 sequences; 35% to 45% are singletons. Drawn from each donor were 8.5 to 10 milliliters of peripheral blood. General study points: Whereas aged donors had fewer naive CD4+ cells, long-lived donors had more of them and higher diversity. What prevented conclusive comparison of naive and antigen-experienced cells was that PBMCs were unsorted.

The specimen sequenced was blood. The TCR sequence derives from a woman aged 18-29 years in good health.

Written as DNA, the CDR3 is TGCGCCAGCAGCTTGGCCCCCGGGACGGAGTATGGCTACACCTTC. Its translation is CASSLAPGTEYGYTF. The gene calls are TRBV5-1 and TRBJ1-2; a weak D match, TRBD1 (5 bases). The CDR3 loop spans 15 amino acids. Germline CDR1 reads SGHRS; CDR2 reads YFSETQ. Trimming left V 0 bases short and J 5 bases short, with 14 bases between.